The rows below give T cell receptor beta chains drawn from one sample of a study of response to subunit inactivated influenza vaccine. Each CDR3 protein is one row after TCRdb ran MiXCR on the RT-PCR reads. The table shows about 700,000 distinct CDR3 sequences, with about 14% occurring only once. The sample was PBMCs from blood, taken around 15 days before vaccination. The source of these receptors is a man in his fifties who received an inactivated influenza vaccine. CDR3s include the opening cysteine and the closing phenylalanine or tryptophan. D genes are given only for firm matches. Clone size is given for some rows only: seen once, a few or many times, or a class if the clone is expanded.

v_call	j_call	clone_size	d_call	cdr3_aa	cdr3_nt
TRBV5-1	TRBJ2-2	many	-	CASRKRPTDHTGELFF	TGCGCCAGCAGAAAAAGGCCGACGGACCACACCGGGGAGCTGTTTTTT
TRBV2	TRBJ2-1	many	-	CASSEALLSSYNEQFF	TGTGCCAGCAGTGAAGCGCTTCTGAGCTCCTACAATGAGCAGTTCTTC
TRBV15	TRBJ2-2	many	-	CATVPGGHVNTGELFF	TGTGCCACCGTTCCCGGGGGGCACGTAAACACCGGGGAGCTGTTTTTT
TRBV28	TRBJ2-7	-	TRBD1	CASRTGTGVYEQYF	TGTGCCAGCAGGACCGGGACAGGAGTCTACGAGCAGTACTTC
TRBV28	TRBJ2-1	few	-	CATTEDSNSVNEQFF	TGTGCCACAACCGAGGACAGCAACAGCGTCAATGAGCAGTTCTTC
TRBV10-3	TRBJ2-5	once	-	CAISEFQGQVETQYF	TGTGCCATCAGTGAGTTCCAGGGGCAGGTAGAGACCCAGTACTTC
TRBV10-3	TRBJ2-5	few	TRBD2	CAISGTSGGSQETQYF	TGTGCCATCAGTGGTACTAGCGGGGGGAGCCAAGAGACCCAGTACTTC
TRBV12-3/TRBV12-4	TRBJ1-3	many	-	CASTSHGAGNTIYF	TGTGCCAGCACCTCCCACGGGGCTGGAAACACCATATATTTT
TRBV15	TRBJ2-3	many	-	CATSRGGVADTQYF	TGTGCCACCAGCAGAGGGGGCGTAGCAGATACGCAGTATTTT
TRBV27	TRBJ2-7	-	TRBD2	CASSPTSGRRYEQYF	TGTGCCAGCAGTCCGACTAGCGGGAGACGCTACGAGCAGTACTTC
TRBV28	TRBJ2-7	few	-	CASSIVSYEQYF	TGTGCCAGCAGTATAGTCTCCTACGAGCAGTACTTC
TRBV20-1	TRBJ2-3	few	TRBD2	CSAAGLAGGDADTQYF	TGCAGTGCCGCAGGACTAGCGGGGGGGGACGCAGATACGCAGTATTTT
TRBV19	TRBJ2-5	few	-	CASSIIRPGGQETQYF	TGTGCCAGTAGTATAATCCGACCCGGGGGCCAGGAGACCCAGTACTTC
TRBV20-1	TRBJ2-3	-	TRBD2	CSARDGTSGSTDTQYF	TGCAGTGCTAGGGATGGGACTAGCGGGAGCACAGATACGCAGTATTTT
TRBV2	TRBJ2-2	many	-	CASRNRVSTGELFF	TGTGCCAGCAGGAACAGGGTTTCCACCGGGGAGCTGTTTTTT
TRBV18	TRBJ2-1	-	TRBD1	CASSLAPYGIQGDEQFF	TGTGCCAGCTCACTCGCACCGTATGGCATACAGGGGGATGAGCAGTTCTTC
TRBV11-2	TRBJ2-3	few	-	CASSLHGPSTDTQYF	TGTGCCAGCAGCTTACATGGGCCTAGCACAGATACGCAGTATTTT
TRBV6-1	TRBJ2-5	once	-	CASTPVPGPGETQYF	TGTGCCAGTACGCCAGTCCCCGGGCCTGGGGAGACCCAGTACTTC
TRBV6-2/TRBV6-3	TRBJ2-3	-	-	CASSYERGKGTDTQYF	TGTGCCAGCAGTTACGAGAGGGGAAAGGGCACAGATACGCAGTATTTT
TRBV12-3/TRBV12-4	TRBJ1-1	-	-	CASSLGESEAFF	TGTGCCAGCAGCCTAGGGGAATCTGAAGCTTTCTTT
TRBV24-1	TRBJ2-7	medium-sized	-	CATSEAGTYEQYF	TGTGCCACCAGTGAGGCCGGTACCTACGAGCAGTACTTC
TRBV20-1	TRBJ1-5	-	-	CSASAGNGNQPQHF	TGCAGTGCTAGCGCGGGGAACGGCAATCAGCCCCAGCATTTT
TRBV3-1	TRBJ1-3	-	-	CASSQDQSGNTIYF	TGTGCCAGCAGCCAAGATCAGTCTGGAAACACCATATATTTT
TRBV28	TRBJ1-3	many	-	CASSVGRISGNTIYF	TGTGCCAGCAGCGTTGGACGGATCTCTGGAAACACCATATATTTT
TRBV5-1	TRBJ2-1	-	TRBD1	CASSFHNPGQGARNEQFF	TGCGCCAGCAGCTTCCACAACCCGGGACAGGGGGCAAGGAATGAGCAGTTCTTC
TRBV14	TRBJ1-2	-	-	CASSQLENPGTGNTYGYTF	TGTGCCAGCAGCCAATTAGAAAACCCGGGAACAGGGAATACCTATGGCTACACCTTC
TRBV20-1	TRBJ1-2	few	-	CSARDLLGSNYGYTF	TGCAGTGCTAGAGATCTGCTGGGGTCTAACTATGGCTACACCTTC
TRBV5-1	TRBJ2-2	-	TRBD1	CASSFRDRGSGTGELFF	TGCGCCAGCAGCTTTCGAGACAGGGGTTCGGGCACCGGGGAGCTGTTTTTT
TRBV7-9	TRBJ2-7	few	-	CASSLGGHFYEQYF	TGTGCCAGCAGCTTAGGGGGGCACTTCTACGAGCAGTACTTC
TRBV5-5	TRBJ2-1	many	-	CASSLWEREQFF	TGTGCCAGCAGCTTGTGGGAGAGGGAGCAGTTCTTC
TRBV11-2	TRBJ2-1	many	-	CASSPTGGTGSKNEQFF	TGTGCCAGCAGCCCCACGGGGGGGACAGGGAGCAAAAATGAGCAGTTCTTC
TRBV29-1	TRBJ1-1	many	-	CSVRGRRGNTEAFF	TGCAGCGTTCGGGGTCGTCGCGGTAACACTGAAGCTTTCTTT
TRBV6-2/TRBV6-3	TRBJ2-3	-	TRBD2	CASRTSGDTQYF	TGTGCCAGCAGGACTAGCGGGGATACGCAGTATTTT
TRBV18	TRBJ2-7	-	TRBD2	CASSPTSRSSYEQYF	TGTGCCAGCTCCCCGACTAGCCGGAGCTCCTACGAGCAGTACTTC
TRBV18	TRBJ2-5	-	-	CASSSGVGETQYF	TGTGCCAGCTCCTCGGGCGTGGGAGAGACCCAGTACTTC
TRBV2	TRBJ1-6	few	-	CASSRTGSSYNSPLHF	TGTGCCAGCAGCCGGACGGGGAGCTCCTATAATTCACCCCTCCACTTT
TRBV15	TRBJ2-1	few	-	CATSRNPQEEQFF	TGTGCCACCAGCAGAAACCCACAAGAAGAGCAGTTCTTC